This T cell receptor (beta chain) was observed in a study of neurological immune-mediated disorders (dated by TCRdb to between 2018 and 2021). Some background on the complete study: Peripheral blood TCR-beta repertoires from HTLV-I-associated myelopathy (HAM/TSP) patients, multiple sclerosis patients and healthy controls were compared by UMI-based sequencing. Longitudinal samples, technical triplicates and paired sorted CD4+ and CD8+ T-cell subsets, alongside PBMC samples, were included among the approximately 99 TCR-beta libraries. The cohort was made up of 60 to 75 subjects, consisting of roughly 14 HAM/TSP patients, some 35 multiple sclerosis patients and 20 healthy controls.

Overall results and qualifications from the work: TCR clonal expansion was highest in HAM/TSP patients and lowest in MS patients, with MS patients falling below even healthy controls. Across subjects, expanded clones never shared an identical CDR3 amino acid sequence, which suggests that the TCR-beta repertoires in every group were private.

The healthy controls were volunteers from blood banks in Maryland, USA. Libraries from unsorted PBMCs were made from 2 million PBMCs kept in RNAlater at -80 degrees C until RNA extraction. Peripheral blood was subjected to Ficoll-Hypaque density gradient centrifugation to isolate PBMCs, which were then cryopreserved in liquid nitrogen. cDNA was synthesized by template-switch 5'RACE using a primer with a 10-nucleotide random unique molecular identifier that tagged each TCR transcript. Each sequencing run produced over 170 million TCR-beta sequences covering 15-18 subjects. The RNeasy kit was used for extraction of total RNA. Using the KAPA Real-time Library Amplification kit, TCR-beta VDJ regions were amplified with primers for the TCR constant region and the 5'RACE anchor. Sample indexes and Illumina adaptors were added in a first PCR, and a second PCR then increased library yield. After Ampure bead purification, the TCR product of roughly 650 bp was size-selected on a 2% E-gel SizeSelection system. Before pooling, library quality was assessed on a Bioanalyzer, concentration was determined with Qubit, and library quantification was performed with the Kapa Library Quantification kit. Libraries were sequenced paired-end 2 x 150 bp on an Illumina HiSeq 2500. To increase sequence diversity, about 25-31% phiX was spiked into each library pool. The paper's data handling went like this. The UMI-based MiGEC pipeline processed quality-filtered reads and removed over 75% of raw TCR sequences during error correction. IMGT germline references were used for aligning VDJ genes, and each clonotype was defined as a unique CDR3 amino acid sequence together with its V-J genes. Clonal expansion, Shannon diversity, and CDR3 relatedness (CalcPairwiseDistances, ClusterSamples) were evaluated with VDJtools, and phylogenetic trees were built with CLCbio workbench. A clone was classed as expanded if it had 8 or more unique UMIs, a cutoff based on coefficient-of-variation modelling across technical triplicates. TCRdb trimmed the raw reads at Q25, called clones with MiXCR and kept productive beta chains. Identical CDR3 proteins give one entry, which carries the most common genes and DNA. The V and J calls here are based on TCRdb, not the publication. The table for this sample lists tens of thousands of distinct CDR3 sequences; less than 8.5% of them were counted only once. The biggest ten clones account for 4% to 5.5% of the sample.

There are many counts of this clonotype. Its binding antigen is unknown. Within one base of it there is no much larger clone, and no base qualities were kept. The CDR3 runs 13 residues from the cysteine to the phenylalanine. Here the CDR3 DNA is all that survives: 39 bases in frame from base 1. The V end loses 1 base and the J end loses 8 bases, and a stretch of 12 bases separates them. The germline V gene (reference sequence) supplies CDR1 DFQATT and CDR2 SNEGSKA. The source of this sequence is a woman aged 40-49 years in good health. Sequencing used PBMCs. The chain joins TRBV20-1 to TRBJ2-1; the D gene lacks a confident call. Here is the DNA: TGCAGTGCTAGAGCCCCCAATAACGATGAGCAGTTCTTC. Translated, it reads CSARAPNNDEQFF.